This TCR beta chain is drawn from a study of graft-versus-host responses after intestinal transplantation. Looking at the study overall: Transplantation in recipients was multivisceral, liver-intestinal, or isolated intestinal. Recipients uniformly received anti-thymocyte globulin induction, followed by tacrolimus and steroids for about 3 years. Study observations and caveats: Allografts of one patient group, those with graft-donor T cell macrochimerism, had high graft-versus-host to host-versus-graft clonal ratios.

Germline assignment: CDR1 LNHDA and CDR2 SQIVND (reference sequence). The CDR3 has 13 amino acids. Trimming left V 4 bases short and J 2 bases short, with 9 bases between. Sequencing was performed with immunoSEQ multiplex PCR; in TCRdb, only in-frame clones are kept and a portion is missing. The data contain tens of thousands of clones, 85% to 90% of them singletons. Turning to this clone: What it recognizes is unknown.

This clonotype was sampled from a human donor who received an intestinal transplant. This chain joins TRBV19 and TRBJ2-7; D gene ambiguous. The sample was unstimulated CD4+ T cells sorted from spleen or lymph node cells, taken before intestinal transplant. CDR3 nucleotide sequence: TGTGCCAGTAGTAGGGCCCCCGCCTACGAGCAGTACTTC. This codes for CASSRAPAYEQYF. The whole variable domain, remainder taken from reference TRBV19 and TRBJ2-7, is DGGITQSPKYLFRKEGQNVTLSCEQNLNHDAMYWYRQDPGQGLRLIYYSQIVNDFQKGDIAEGYSVSREKKESFPLTVTSAQKNPTAFYLCASSRAPAYEQYFGPGTRLTVT.